What follows is one T cell receptor (beta chain) and its context. Antigen unknown. This sample was included in a study of T-cell reconstitution after alpha-beta-depleted transplantation in children. Preparing the TCRbeta library involved the use of unique molecular identifiers. Each CDR3 protein is one row after TCRdb ran MiXCR on the PCR reads. The sample yields about 240,000 distinct CDR3 sequences, more than 20% seen once. V was cut by 6 bases and J by 2 bases, with 12 bases left in between. CDR1 and CDR2 (germline): SGHVS, FQNEAQ. The CDR3 has 14 residues. Study results and limitations: Diversity of TCRbeta at day 60 was high in some patients, arising from surviving recipient T cells and thymic progenitors. There were reportedly several hundred expanded graft clones from which alpha-beta T cells came about two months after transplant.

The receptor's source is a girl aged 2-10 years with Fanconi anemia, due to receive a stem cell transplant. The sample in question was PBMCs, obtained before TCRalphabeta/CD19-depleted stem cell transplant. The V gene is TRBV7-8, the J gene TRBJ2-3, with D unclear. The CDR3 nucleotides are TGTGCCAGCAGGCAGCTCCCTCTCACAGATACGCAGTATTTT. This codes for CASRQLPLTDTQYF.